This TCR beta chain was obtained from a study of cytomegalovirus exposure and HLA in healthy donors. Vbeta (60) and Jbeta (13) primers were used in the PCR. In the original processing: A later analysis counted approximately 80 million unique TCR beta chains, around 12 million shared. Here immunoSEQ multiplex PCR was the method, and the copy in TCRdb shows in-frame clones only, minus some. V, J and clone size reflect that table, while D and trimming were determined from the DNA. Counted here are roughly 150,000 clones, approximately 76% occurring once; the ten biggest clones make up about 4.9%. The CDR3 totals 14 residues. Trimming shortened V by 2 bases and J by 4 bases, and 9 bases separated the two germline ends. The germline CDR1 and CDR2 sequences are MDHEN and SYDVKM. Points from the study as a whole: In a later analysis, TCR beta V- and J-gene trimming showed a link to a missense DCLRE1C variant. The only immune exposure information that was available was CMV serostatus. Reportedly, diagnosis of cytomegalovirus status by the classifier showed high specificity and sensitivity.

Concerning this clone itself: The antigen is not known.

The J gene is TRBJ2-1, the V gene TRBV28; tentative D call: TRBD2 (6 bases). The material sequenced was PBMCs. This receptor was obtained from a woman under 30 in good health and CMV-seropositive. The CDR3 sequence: CASSLSGRYNEQFF. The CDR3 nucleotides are TGTGCCAGCAGTTTAAGTGGGAGGTACAATGAGCAGTTCTTC.